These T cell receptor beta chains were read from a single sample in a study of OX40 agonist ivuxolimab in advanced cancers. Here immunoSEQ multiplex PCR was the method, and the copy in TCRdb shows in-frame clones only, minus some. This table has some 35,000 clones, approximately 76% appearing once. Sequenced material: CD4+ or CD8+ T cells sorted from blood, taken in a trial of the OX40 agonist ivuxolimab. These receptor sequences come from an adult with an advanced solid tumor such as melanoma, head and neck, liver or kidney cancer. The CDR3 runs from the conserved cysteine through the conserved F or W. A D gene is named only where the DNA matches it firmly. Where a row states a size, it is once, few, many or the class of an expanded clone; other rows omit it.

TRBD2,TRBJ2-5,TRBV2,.,CASTPLAGGPGETQYF,TGTGCCAGCACCCCACTAGCGGGGGGGCCTGGAGAGACCCAGTACTTC
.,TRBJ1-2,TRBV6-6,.,CASSPPGDYGYTF,TGTGCCAGCAGTCCCCCTGGGGACTATGGCTACACCTTC
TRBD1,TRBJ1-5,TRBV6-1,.,CASSEGPGQGFLGAQHF,TGTGCCAGCAGTGAAGGGCCGGGACAGGGGTTCCTAGGGGCCCAGCATTTT
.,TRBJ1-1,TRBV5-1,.,CASSWTWTNTEAFF,TGCGCCAGCAGCTGGACCTGGACGAACACTGAAGCTTTCTTT
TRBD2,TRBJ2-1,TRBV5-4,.,CASSLLTSPYNEQFF,TGTGCCAGCAGCCTCCTGACTAGCCCATACAATGAGCAGTTCTTC
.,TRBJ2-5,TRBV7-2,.,CASSITLETQYF,TGTGCCAGCAGCATAACCCTCGAGACCCAGTACTTC
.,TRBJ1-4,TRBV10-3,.,CAISESTNEKLFF,TGTGCCATCAGTGAGTCAACTAATGAAAAACTGTTTTTT
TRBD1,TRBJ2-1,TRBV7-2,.,CASSLRQGAGDEQFF,TGTGCCAGCAGCCTGCGACAGGGGGCGGGGGATGAGCAGTTCTTC
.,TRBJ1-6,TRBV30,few,CAWTLRGGRSPLHF,TGTGCCTGGACCCTACGGGGGGGCCGTTCACCCCTCCACTTT
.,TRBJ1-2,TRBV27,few,CASSLAGNGYTF,TGTGCCAGCAGTTTAGCGGGAAATGGCTACACCTTC
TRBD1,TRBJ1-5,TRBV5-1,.,CASSLRGDRGQPQHF,TGCGCCAGCAGCCTCCGAGGGGACAGAGGGCAGCCCCAGCATTTT
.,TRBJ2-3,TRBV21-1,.,CASTGARQGPTDTQYF,TGTGCCAGTACCGGCGCCCGACAGGGGCCTACAGATACGCAGTATTTT
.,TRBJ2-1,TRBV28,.,CASSSTLMGRSSFF,TGTGCCAGCAGTTCGACCCTCATGGGGAGGTCATCGTTCTTC
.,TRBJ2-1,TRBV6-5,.,CASRISVGPYNEQFF,TGTGCCAGCAGGATCTCCGTAGGTCCCTACAATGAGCAGTTCTTC
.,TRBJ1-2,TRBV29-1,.,CSVLTGLSPLYGYTF,TGCAGCGTTCTAACAGGCCTCTCACCCCTCTATGGCTACACCTTC
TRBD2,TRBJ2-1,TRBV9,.,CASSVLGGGAYEQFF,TGTGCCAGCAGCGTCCTTGGCGGGGGGGCTTATGAGCAGTTCTTC
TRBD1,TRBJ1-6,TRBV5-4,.,CASSKDRVNSPLHF,TGTGCCAGCAGCAAGGACAGGGTGAATTCACCCCTCCACTTT
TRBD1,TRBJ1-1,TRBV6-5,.,CASSYDRAVTEAFF,TGTGCCAGCAGTTACGACAGGGCGGTAACTGAAGCTTTCTTT
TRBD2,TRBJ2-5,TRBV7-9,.,CASSLWTSEETQYF,TGTGCCAGCAGCCTTTGGACTAGCGAAGAGACCCAGTACTTC
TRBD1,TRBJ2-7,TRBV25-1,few,CASSIAGGEQYF,TGTGCCAGCAGCATAGCAGGGGGCGAGCAGTACTTC
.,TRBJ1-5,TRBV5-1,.,CASSPAGQDYQPQHF,TGCGCCAGCAGCCCGGCGGGGCAGGACTATCAGCCCCAGCATTTT
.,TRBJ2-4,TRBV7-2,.,CASSLDGKNIQYF,TGTGCCAGCAGTCTCGACGGAAAAAACATTCAGTACTTC
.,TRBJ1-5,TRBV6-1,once,CASGGFTRGQPQHF,TGTGCCAGTGGGGGGTTTACCCGTGGTCAGCCCCAGCATTTT
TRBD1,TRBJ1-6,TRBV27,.,CASSLSETGGSPLHF,TGTGCCAGCAGTTTATCTGAGACAGGGGGGTCACCCCTCCACTTT
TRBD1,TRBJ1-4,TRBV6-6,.,CASTPGQGLSEKLFF,TGTGCCAGCACCCCTGGACAGGGTTTAAGTGAAAAACTGTTTTTT
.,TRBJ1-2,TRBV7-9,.,CARPIGGLGYTF,TGTGCCAGACCTATCGGGGGGCTTGGCTACACCTTC
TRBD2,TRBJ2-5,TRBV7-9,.,CASSQDGRGGLWYF,TGTGCCAGCAGCCAAGATGGGCGGGGGGGCCTCTGGTACTTC
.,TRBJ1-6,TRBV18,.,CATSNWGEQSPLHF,TGTGCCACTAGCAACTGGGGAGAGCAGTCACCCCTCCACTTT
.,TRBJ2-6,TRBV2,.,CASSGESGANVLTF,TGTGCCAGTTCAGGGGAGTCTGGGGCCAACGTCCTGACTTTC
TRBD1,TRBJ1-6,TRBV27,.,CASSLRPGGSPLHF,TGTGCCAGCAGTTTAAGGCCAGGGGGGTCACCCCTCCACTTT
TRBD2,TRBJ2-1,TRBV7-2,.,CASSSLAGGPNEQFF,TGTGCCAGCAGCAGTCTAGCGGGGGGGCCCAATGAGCAGTTCTTC
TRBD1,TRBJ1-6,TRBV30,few,CAWSVPGTDSPLHF,TGTGCCTGGAGTGTACCCGGGACAGATTCACCCCTCCACTTT
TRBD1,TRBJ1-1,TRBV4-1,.,CASSPRQGSDTEAFF,TGCGCCAGCAGCCCTCGACAGGGGAGCGACACTGAAGCTTTCTTT
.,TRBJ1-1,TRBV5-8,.,CASSLTGSGDEAFF,TGTGCCAGCAGCTTAACAGGGAGCGGGGATGAAGCTTTCTTT
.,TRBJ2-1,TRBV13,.,CASSLASDEQFF,TGTGCCAGCAGCTTAGCTAGTGATGAGCAGTTCTTC
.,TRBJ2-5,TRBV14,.,CASSPRHQETQYF,TGTGCCAGCAGCCCCAGGCACCAAGAGACCCAGTACTTC
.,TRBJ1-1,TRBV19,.,CASSIDQGRWTTEAFF,TGTGCCAGTAGTATAGATCAAGGACGGTGGACCACTGAAGCTTTCTTT
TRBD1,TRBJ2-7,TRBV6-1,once,CASRGTGGSYEQYF,TGTGCCAGCAGAGGGACAGGGGGGTCCTACGAGCAGTACTTC
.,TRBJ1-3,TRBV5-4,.,CASSLEGSYSGNTIYF,TGTGCCAGCAGCTTGGAGGGGTCATACTCTGGAAACACCATATATTTT
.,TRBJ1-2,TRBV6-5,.,CASSYKGDYGYTF,TGTGCCAGCAGTTACAAGGGGGACTATGGCTACACCTTC
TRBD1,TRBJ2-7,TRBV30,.,CAWSPTLGTDYYEQYF,TGTGCCTGGAGCCCGACCCTCGGGACAGATTACTACGAGCAGTACTTC
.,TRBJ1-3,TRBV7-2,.,CASSLAAGSGNTIYF,TGTGCCAGCAGCTTAGCGGCAGGCTCTGGAAACACCATATATTTT
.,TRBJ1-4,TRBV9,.,CASSVGAYEKLFF,TGTGCCAGCAGCGTCGGGGCTTATGAAAAACTGTTTTTT
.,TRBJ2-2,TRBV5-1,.,CASSLQATGRKTGELFF,TGCGCCAGCAGCTTGCAAGCCACAGGGAGGAAGACCGGGGAGCTGTTTTTT
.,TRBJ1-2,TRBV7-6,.,CASSPQTGGYGYTF,TGTGCCAGCAGCCCTCAGACAGGCGGCTATGGCTACACCTTC
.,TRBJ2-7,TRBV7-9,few,CASSSLQGSYEQYF,TGTGCCAGCAGCTCCCTCCAGGGCTCCTACGAGCAGTACTTC
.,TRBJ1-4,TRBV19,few,CASSIAEGLGEKLFF,TGTGCCAGTAGTATCGCCGAGGGGCTAGGAGAAAAACTGTTTTTT
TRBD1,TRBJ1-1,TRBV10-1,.,CASSQGGGTEAFF,TGCGCCAGCAGTCAGGGGGGGGGAACTGAAGCTTTCTTT
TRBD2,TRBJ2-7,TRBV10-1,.,CASSEGTSGGDPQYF,TGCGCCAGCAGTGAAGGGACTAGCGGGGGGGACCCGCAGTACTTC
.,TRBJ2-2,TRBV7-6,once,CASTLRREGGTGELFF,TGTGCCAGCACCCTGAGAAGGGAAGGCGGCACCGGGGAGCTGTTTTTT
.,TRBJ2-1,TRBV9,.,CASSLGRDSYNEQFF,TGTGCCAGCAGCCTTGGACGGGATTCTTACAATGAGCAGTTCTTC
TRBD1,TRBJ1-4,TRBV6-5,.,CASSLDRGVNEKLFF,TGTGCCAGCAGTCTCGACAGGGGCGTTAATGAAAAACTGTTTTTT
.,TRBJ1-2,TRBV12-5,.,CASGLSHIGYTF,TGTGCTAGTGGTTTATCCCATATAGGCTACACCTTC
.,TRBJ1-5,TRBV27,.,CASRRHAGKGQPQHF,TGTGCCAGCAGGAGACATGCAGGGAAAGGTCAGCCCCAGCATTTT
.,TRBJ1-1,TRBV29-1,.,CSDGGSGNTEAFF,TGCAGCGACGGAGGGAGCGGGAACACTGAAGCTTTCTTT